This T cell receptor (beta chain) originates from a study of human T cells and chemical hapten exposure. Study as a whole: Once 0.01% DPC had been applied to the upper back by patch test, readings were taken at 6 days.

Time point here: patch test 2, 6 weeks after DPC sensitization. Treatment specified: therapeutic diphenylcyclopropenone sensitization with weekly scalp DPC. Separate cDNA molecules received unique molecular identifiers, which the library attached to them. TCRdb independently ran MiXCR on the RACE reads; one entry per CDR3 protein. The sample records around 99,000 distinct CDR3 sequences, 9% to 9.5% being singletons. V was cut by 8 bases and J by 2 bases, with 13 bases left in between. The CDR3 totals 13 residues. In germline, CDR1 is MNHEY, CDR2 SVGEGT. This chain uses TRBV6-2 or TRBV6-3 with TRBJ2-7; D might be TRBD1 (5 bases). The source is a woman aged 40 to 49 with alopecia areata. Some clones in this sample may be carry-over from other donors' samples. Sample: whole blood, taken in connection with sensitization to the hapten diphenylcyclopropenone (DPC). The CDR3 loop reads CASVHGAAYEQYF. CDR3 DNA sequence: TGTGCCAGCGTTCATGGGGCCGCCTACGAGCAGTACTTC.